The rows below give T cell receptor beta chains drawn from one sample of a study of T cell repertoires in cytomegalovirus infection. MiXCR, applied by TCRdb to the reads, yields one record per CDR3 protein. Among fewer than 900,000 distinct CDR3 sequences listed, about 29% were seen once. For these receptors, no antigen is known. The source was cultured CD8+ T cells from PBMCs, collected from culture after CMV antigen stimulation. These TCRs come from a human donor in good health (CMV status not recorded). Some clones in this sample may be carry-over from other donors' samples. CDR3s include the opening cysteine and the closing phenylalanine or tryptophan. The order of the fields is J gene, D gene, V gene, CDR3 protein. The D gene is left open where the match is weak.

>TRBJ2-5|.|TRBV19
CASSMSGRHQQETQYF
>TRBJ2-4|.|TRBV7-2
CASSYDTLAKNIQYF
>TRBJ2-7|TRBD2|TRBV7-2
CASSFRPGLAGATWEQYF
>TRBJ1-6|.|TRBV2
CASSEGGEYSPLHF
>TRBJ1-2|TRBD1|TRBV7-6
CASSLEGTGRGYTF
>TRBJ1-5|.|TRBV27
CASSLSLGQPQHF
>TRBJ2-5|TRBD2|TRBV7-3
CASSFSGRETQYF
>TRBJ2-1|.|TRBV6-2/TRBV6-3
CASSPRGVEQFF
>TRBJ2-3|.|TRBV7-6
CASSLNLGTDTQYF
>TRBJ1-1|.|TRBV7-8
CASSLRKTTEAFF